A single sample is the source of the 32 T cell receptor beta chains below, sequenced in a study of blood T cell repertoires in COVID-19 (dated by TCRdb to about 2020). The receptor library was made with the immunoSEQ multiplex PCR assay. TCRdb carries this immuneACCESS record with in-frame sequences only. Its versions omit some clonotypes, under half of them owing to an unresolved V gene in the studies checked, with the rest unexplained. This sample is represented by tens of thousands of clones; around 87% of them were singletons. The ten largest clones add up to more than 7.5% of the sample. Sequencing was performed on peripheral blood. Receptors originate from a man aged 50 to 59 with active COVID-19.

This chain links TRBV9 with TRBJ2-4; the match to TRBD1 covers 8 bases. Germline CDR1 SGDLS, CDR2 YYNGEE. This CDR3 contains 15 residues. The junction had 7 bases not matched to a gene; V was cut back by 4 bases and J by 4 bases. The chain's CDR3 is CASSPRQGPKNIQYF. In DNA form, the CDR3 reads TGTGCCAGCAGCCCAAGACAGGGGCCGAAAAACATTCAGTACTTC.

The chain couples TRBV6-5 to TRBJ1-6; no definite D call. This CDR3 contains 14 residues. Germline CDR1 reads MNHEY; CDR2 reads SVGAGI. V was pared by 5 bases and J by 6 bases, with 11 bases between. CDR3 sequence: CASSTLQANSPLHF. In nucleotides, the CDR3 is TGTGCCAGCAGTACCCTCCAAGCTAATTCACCCCTCCACTTT.

The chain has TRBV20-1 and TRBJ2-3; the match to TRBD2 covers 10 bases. Looked up from germline, CDR1 is DFQATT and CDR2 is SNEGSKA (reference sequence). The CDR3 is 15 amino acids. With 3 bases clipped from V and 7 bases from J, the junction kept 10 bases outside the gene matches. CDR3 coding DNA: TGCAGTGCTAGTGCCCTAGCGGGAGTCCTCAATACGCAGTATTTT. Translation: CSASALAGVLNTQYF.

This chain links TRBV3-1 (or the pseudogene TRBV3-2) with TRBJ1-1; D might be TRBD1 (6 bases). The germline gives CDR1 LGHDT, CDR2 YNNKEL (reference sequence). The germline V and J ends were trimmed by 5 bases and 1 base, with 8 bases remaining between them. The CDR3 extends over 13 amino acids. CDR3 residues: CASSWGQNTEAFF. CDR3 nucleotides: TGTGCCAGCAGCTGGGGACAGAACACTGAAGCTTTCTTT.

The V gene is TRBV19, the J gene TRBJ1-1; maybe TRBD1 (6 bases). Trimming removed 5 bases at V and 1 base at J, with 11 bases between. The CDR3 spans 14 residues. Germline V lookup: CDR1 LNHDA, CDR2 SQIVND (reference sequence). The CDR3 coding sequence is TGTGCCAGTAGTTTTGGGACACCGAACACTGAAGCTTTCTTT. It encodes CASSFGTPNTEAFF.

The chain employs TRBV7-3 and TRBJ2-1, with unresolved D. Germline V CDR1 and CDR2: SGHTA, FQGTGA. V lost 5 bases and J 3 bases, leaving 8 bases between the germline ends. The CDR3 contains 13 residues. CDR3 nucleotide sequence: TGTGCCAGCAGCCTGGGCGACTACAATGAGCAGTTCTTC. Translating it yields CASSLGDYNEQFF.

The chain combines TRBV28 with TRBJ1-5; D not resolved. V shed 3 bases and J shed 9 bases, with 15 bases lying between them. The CDR3 spans 14 residues. Per the germline V gene, CDR1 is MDHEN and CDR2 is SYDVKM. The CDR3 nucleotides are TGTGCCAGCAGTTTTCGCGCCGGCGGGCGGCCCCAGCATTTT. It is translated as CASSFRAGGRPQHF.

The chain employs TRBV27 and TRBJ2-1; D is perhaps TRBD1 (6 bases). The CDR3 is made up of 15 amino acids. Germline CDR1 reads MNHEY; CDR2 reads SMNVEV (reference sequence). V lost 8 bases to trimming and J lost 7 bases, with 21 bases between them. CDR3 nucleotides: TGTGCCAGCCGATTCGACAGGAGACTAACAAATGAGCAGTTCTTC. This encodes CASRFDRRLTNEQFF.

The V gene is TRBV28, the J gene TRBJ1-5; 11 bases line up with TRBD1. V trimming: 7 bases; J trimming: 6 bases; junction bases outside the gene matches: 8. The CDR3 totals 15 residues. The germline V gene encodes CDR1 MDHEN and CDR2 SYDVKM. CDR3 residues: CASTPGQGASQPQHF. Here the CDR3 DNA reads TGTGCCAGCACCCCTGGACAGGGGGCGAGTCAGCCCCAGCATTTT. Combining the CDR3 with reference TRBV28 and TRBJ1-5 gives the whole variable domain DVKVTQSSRYLVKRTGEKVFLECVQDMDHENMFWYRQDPGLGLRLIYFSYDVKMKEKGDIPEGYSVSREKKERFSLILESASTNQTSMYLCASTPGQGASQPQHFGDGTRLSIL.

The chain has TRBV7-2 and TRBJ2-1; D gene uncertain. The CDR3 has 14 amino acids. The V and J ends lost 5 bases and 4 bases respectively, with 12 bases between them. Germline V gene lookup returns CDR1 SGHTA and CDR2 FQGNSA. CDR3 nucleotide sequence: TGTGCCAGCAGCGACTCGACTGTTTACAATGAGCAGTTCTTC. As protein: CASSDSTVYNEQFF.

The V call is TRBV5-5, the J call TRBJ1-4, with D perhaps matching TRBD1 (5 bases). Germline-derived CDR1 and CDR2 are SGHKS and YYEKEE (reference sequence). The V and J ends lost 3 bases and 8 bases respectively, with 14 bases between them. The CDR3 runs 14 residues. In DNA, the CDR3 is TGTGCCAGCAGCTCTCAGGGTTTTGGCGAAAAACTGTTTTTT. Its protein product is CASSSQGFGEKLFF.

This clone was detected only a few times. The rearrangement joins TRBV6-2 or TRBV6-3 to TRBJ2-3, with D tentatively TRBD2 (5 bases). Germline V gene sequence: CDR1 MNHEY, CDR2 SVGEGT. This CDR3 is built from 17 residues. Trimming pared 2 bases from V and 11 bases from J, leaving 26 bases between. CDR3 protein: CASSYRPSGLTATGQYF. The CDR3 bases are TGTGCCAGCAGTTACCGCCCCAGCGGCCTTACCGCAACGGGGCAGTATTTT.

The V and J genes are TRBV7-2 and TRBJ2-2; 8 bases are a match to TRBD1. Unmatched junction bases numbered 7, after V lost 5 bases and J lost 5 bases. The CDR3 is made up of 15 amino acids. Germline assignment: CDR1 SGHTA and CDR2 FQGNSA. The CDR3 region has the DNA TGTGCCAGCAGCGTACAGGGGGTTCCAACCGGGGAGCTGTTTTTT. Translated: CASSVQGVPTGELFF. The whole variable domain, remainder taken from reference TRBV7-2 and TRBJ2-2, is GAGVSQSPSNKVTEKGKDVELRCDPISGHTALYWYRQSLGQGLEFLIYFQGNSAPDKSGLPSDRFSAERTGGSVSTLTIQRTQQEDSAVYLCASSVQGVPTGELFFGEGSRLTVL.

The chain combines TRBV7-2 with TRBJ1-2, with a weak D call TRBD1 (6 bases). Trimming shortened V by 6 bases and J by 2 bases, and 13 bases separated the two germline ends. From germline, CDR1 is SGHTA and CDR2 FQGNSA. CDR3 length: 14 amino acids. The CDR3: CASREGQMNYGYTF. CDR3 DNA: TGTGCCAGCAGAGAAGGACAGATGAACTATGGCTACACCTTC.

The V and J genes are TRBV20-1 and TRBJ2-6; 8 bases are a match to TRBD1. J was trimmed by 0 bases and V by 3 bases; bases with no gene match: 7. From germline, CDR1 is DFQATT and CDR2 SNEGSKA (reference sequence). The CDR3 is 17 residues long. CDR3 nucleotide sequence: TGCAGTGCTAGTGACAGGACAGGGAGCTCTGGGGCCAACGTCCTGACTTTC. As protein: CSASDRTGSSGANVLTF.

The chain recombines TRBV5-1 with TRBJ1-2; 12 bases align to TRBD1. After removal of 7 bases from V and 6 bases from J, the junction contained 7 bases not matched to a gene. Germline V lookup: CDR1 SGHRS, CDR2 YFSETQ. The CDR3 loop spans 14 amino acids. The CDR3 reads CASVRDRGLDGYTF. In DNA, the CDR3 is TGCGCCAGCGTCCGGGACAGGGGGCTTGATGGCTACACCTTC. Full variable domain (rest looked up from reference TRBV5-1 and TRBJ1-2): KAGVTQTPRYLIKTRGQQVTLSCSPISGHRSVSWYQQTPGQGLQFLFEYFSETQRNKGNFPGRFSGRQFSNSRSEMNVSTLELGDSALYLCASVRDRGLDGYTFGSGTRLTVV.

The J gene is TRBJ2-1, the V gene TRBV5-5; 8 bases map to TRBD2. The V segment lost 1 base and the J segment 4 bases; nucleotides outside the gene matches: 7. Germline values: CDR1 SGHKS, CDR2 YYEKEE (reference sequence). The CDR3 has 16 residues. The CDR3 region is CASSLTGGRSYNEQFF. Written as DNA, the CDR3 is TGTGCCAGCAGCTTGACGGGAGGGAGATCGTACAATGAGCAGTTCTTC.

V gene TRBV5-1 combines with J gene TRBJ1-2; D remains ambiguous. The germline V gene encodes CDR1 SGHRS and CDR2 YFSETQ. This CDR3 has 13 amino acids. Trimming removed 2 bases at V and 5 bases at J, with 10 bases between. The CDR3 protein is CASSFSATYGYTF. The CDR3 DNA is TGCGCCAGCAGCTTTTCCGCCACTTATGGCTACACCTTC.

The V and J genes are TRBV18 and TRBJ1-1; D unclear. Germline CDR1 and CDR2: KGHSH and LQKENI. This CDR3 has 13 amino acids. Trimming removed 6 bases from V and 3 bases from J, with 11 bases in between. DNA of the CDR3: TGTGCCAGCTCCTCGTCCCGGGACACTGAAGCTTTCTTT. As protein: CASSSSRDTEAFF.

J is TRBJ1-2 and V is TRBV4-3; D is uncertain. Germline CDR1 is LGHNA and CDR2 is YSLEER. The V and J ends lost 0 bases and 4 bases respectively, with 6 bases between them. This CDR3 spans 13 amino acids. The CDR3 sequence is CASSQDPLYGYTF. CDR3 DNA: TGCGCCAGCAGCCAAGATCCCCTCTATGGCTACACCTTC.

This clone was counted a single time. V and J are TRBV27 and TRBJ1-2; D gene ambiguous. Germline assignment: CDR1 MNHEY and CDR2 SMNVEV (reference sequence). The germline V and J ends were trimmed by 4 bases and 2 bases, with 8 bases remaining between them. The CDR3 sequence is 13 residues long. The CDR3 DNA reads as TGTGCCAGCAGTTCCAGAACGAACTATGGCTACACCTTC. It codes for CASSSRTNYGYTF.

CDR3 nucleotide sequence: TGTGCCAGCTCACCAGGGACAGGAGCTACGAATCAGCCCCAGCATTTT. Translation gives CASSPGTGATNQPQHF. The chain uses TRBV18 and TRBJ1-5; the match to TRBD1 covers 8 bases. CDR3 length equals 16 residues. The V gene's germline CDR1 is KGHSH and CDR2 LQKENI. V trimming: 2 bases; J trimming: 4 bases; junction bases outside the gene matches: 7.

J is TRBJ1-2 and V is TRBV5-6; TRBD1 is a possible D gene (6 bases). Germline CDR1 SGHDT, CDR2 YYEEEE. V was shortened by 4 bases and J by 5 bases, with 9 bases between the two germline ends. The CDR3 runs to 12 residues. The CDR3: CASSPGAYGYTF. The CDR3 DNA reads as TGTGCCAGCAGCCCAGGGGCATATGGCTACACCTTC.

This rearrangement joins TRBV11-2 to TRBJ2-3; 8 nucleotides line up with TRBD1. Unmatched junction bases numbered 3, after V lost 6 bases and J lost 1 base. CDR3 length equals 14 residues. Germline V gene sequence: CDR1 SGHAT, CDR2 FQNNGV. In nucleotides, the CDR3 is TGTGCCAGCAGATCGACAGGGGGCACAGATACGCAGTATTTT. This codes for CASRSTGGTDTQYF.

The rearrangement links TRBV5-1 to TRBJ2-7; the D gene is possibly TRBD1 (6 bases). This CDR3 has 15 residues. From germline, CDR1 is SGHRS and CDR2 YFSETQ. V was pared by 0 bases and J by 3 bases, with 13 bases between. The CDR3 sequence is CASSLAPGTNYEQYF. In nucleotides, the CDR3 is TGCGCCAGCAGCTTGGCCCCCGGGACAAACTACGAGCAGTACTTC.

The V call is TRBV7-2, the J call TRBJ2-1; a possible D gene is TRBD2 (6 bases). V dropped 4 bases and J dropped 6 bases, with 19 bases sitting between them. The CDR3 totals 16 residues. The germline CDR1 and CDR2 sequences are SGHTA and FQGNSA. The CDR3 spells CASSSAGSRGFNEQFF. In DNA, the CDR3 is TGTGCCAGCAGCTCGGCGGGATCGCGGGGTTTCAATGAGCAGTTCTTC.

The J gene is TRBJ2-7, the V gene TRBV30, with a tentative D call TRBD1 (6 bases). Germline V gives CDR1 GTSNPN, CDR2 SVGIG (reference sequence). Trimming stripped 3 bases from V and 6 bases from J, with 12 bases between. CDR3 size: 12 residues. The CDR3, as DNA: TGTGCCTGGAGCGCCAACAGGGTCGAGCAGTACTTC. Its protein product is CAWSANRVEQYF.

This sequence joins TRBV3-1 (or the pseudogene TRBV3-2) and TRBJ2-5; 7 bases fit TRBD2. Germline V gene lookup returns CDR1 LGHDT and CDR2 YNNKEL (reference sequence). The CDR3 runs 14 residues. Losses at the gene ends were 2 bases for V and 5 bases for J; bases not matched to a gene: 5. The chain's CDR3 is CASSQKLGRETQYF. The CDR3 bases are TGTGCCAGCAGCCAAAAGCTCGGGAGGGAGACCCAGTACTTC.

J is TRBJ1-5 and V is TRBV18; 7 bases line up with TRBD1. The CDR3 is made up of 12 amino acids. V shed 4 bases and J 15 bases; nucleotides not matched to a gene: 9. Per the germline V gene, CDR1 is KGHSH and CDR2 is LQKENI. The CDR3 sequence: CASSLQQGLMHF. The CDR3, as DNA: TGTGCCAGCTCACTTCAACAGGGGCTCATGCATTTT.

This rearrangement joins TRBV6-6 to TRBJ2-7; the match to TRBD1 covers 7 bases. Germline values: CDR1 MNHNY, CDR2 SVGAGI (reference sequence). The junction had 10 bases not matched to a gene; V was cut back by 5 bases and J by 3 bases. The CDR3 runs 15 residues. CDR3 nucleotide sequence: TGTGCCAGCAGTCCCCCCGGGACAGTGATCTACGAGCAGTACTTC. Translation: CASSPPGTVIYEQYF.

The gene calls are TRBV5-5 and TRBJ1-1; D unclear. Germline-derived CDR1 and CDR2 are SGHKS and YYEKEE (reference sequence). The CDR3 is 15 residues long. Trimming shortened V by 4 bases and J by 4 bases, and 17 bases separated the two germline ends. CDR3: CASSPILWGATEAFF. As DNA, the CDR3 is TGTGCCAGCAGCCCGATATTATGGGGAGCCACTGAAGCTTTCTTT.

This chain joins TRBV7-6 and TRBJ2-7, with D tentatively TRBD2 (5 bases). Germline CDR1 reads SGHVS; CDR2 reads FNYEAQ. There are 15 residues in the CDR3. V was clipped by 1 base and J by 0 bases, with 10 bases between them. CDR3 in amino acids: CASSLEGGGSYEQYF. CDR3 nucleotides: TGTGCCAGCAGCTTAGAAGGCGGAGGCTCCTACGAGCAGTACTTC.